Below, 22 T cell receptor beta chains from the same sample are listed, as sequenced in a study of tumor-infiltrating lymphocytes in oesophageal squamous cell carcinoma. In TCRdb, the PCR reads were re-called with MiXCR into one record per CDR3 protein. The data contain roughly 12,000 distinct CDR3 sequences, roughly 50% of them singletons. The sample taken for sequencing was esophageal tumor tissue. These receptors originate from a male donor with esophageal squamous cell carcinoma.

There are many counts of this clonotype. The chain couples TRBV10-3 to TRBJ1-1; D uncertain. The V end was cut by 7 bases, the J end by 1 base, with 7 bases between. CDR1 is ENHRY, CDR2 SYGVKD, per germline. This CDR3 spans 12 amino acids. CDR3 residues: CAIKAGNTEAFF. CDR3 nucleotides: TGTGCCATCAAAGCGGGGAACACTGAAGCTTTCTTT.

V gene TRBV7-9 combines with J gene TRBJ2-1; 12 bases map to TRBD2. The DNA end is a closer match to TRBJ2-7, so the J assignment may be wrong. Per the germline V gene, CDR1 is SEHNR and CDR2 is FQNEAQ (reference sequence). This CDR3 is built from 17 residues. CDR3 nucleotide sequence: TGTGCCAGCAGCTTATTTGCTAGCGGGGGGGATTCTTACGAGCAGTACTTC. Protein sequence: CASSLFASGGDSYEQYF.

This clonotype occurred a few times. This sequence joins TRBV11-2 and TRBJ1-3, with D unresolved. Germline V gene data show CDR1 as SGHAT and CDR2 as FQNNGV. The V gene lost 4 bases and the J gene lost 2 bases, with 9 bases spanning the gap. The CDR3 is 14 residues long. This chain's CDR3 is CASSSASAGNTIYF. The DNA for the CDR3 is TGTGCCAGCAGCTCCGCTAGCGCTGGAAACACCATATATTTT.

CDR3 nucleotides: TGTGCCGCAAGGCTAGCGGGACCTAGCTCCTACAATGAGCAGTTCTTC. Its protein product is CAARLAGPSSYNEQFF. The gene calls are TRBV6-4 and TRBJ2-1; 9 bases are a match to TRBD2. Trimming took 11 bases from V and 0 from J; bases not matched to a gene: 11. CDR1 and CDR2 (germline): MRHNA, SNTAGT. This CDR3 spans 16 amino acids.

V and J are TRBV7-2 and TRBJ2-1; 14 bases fit TRBD2. The germline V gene has CDR1 SGHTA and CDR2 FQGNSA. The CDR3 is made up of 15 amino acids. Trimming took 6 bases from V and 7 from J; bases not matched to a gene: 5. As DNA, the CDR3 is TGTGCCAGCAGTTTGGGACTAGCGGGAGTTAATGAGCAGTTCTTC. It encodes CASSLGLAGVNEQFF.

The count of this clonotype is one. This chain uses TRBV6-1 with TRBJ2-1; 12 positions agree with TRBD2. Per germline, CDR1 MNHNS and CDR2 SASEGT. V lost 6 bases to trimming and J lost 4 bases; unmatched junction nucleotides: 4. The CDR3 is 15 amino acids. CDR3 loop: CASSLGLAGYNEQFF. CDR3 coding DNA: TGTGCCAGCAGCCTCGGACTAGCGGGGTACAATGAGCAGTTCTTC.

This clonotype has more than one count but fewer than ten. At one end, the junction sequence differs from germline, possibly due to a read error. The CDR3 nucleotides are TGTGCCAGCAGTTTAGGGACTAGCGGCTTGGATGAGCAGTTCTTC. It encodes CASSLGTSGLDEQFF. The chain carries TRBV11-3 and TRBJ2-1; 11 bases are shared with TRBD2. The CDR3 length is 15 residues. Germline loops: CDR1 SGHNT, CDR2 YENEEA. Using reference TRBV11-3 and TRBJ2-1 for the parts outside the CDR3, the full variable domain is EAGVVQSPRYKIIEKKQPVAFWCNPISGHNTLYWYLQNLGQGPELLIRYENEEAVDDSQLPKDRFSAERLKGVDSTLKIQPAELGDSAVYLCASSLGTSGLDEQFFGPGTRLTVL.

As regards this clonotype: Possible read error: a much larger clone is one base away. The genes are TRBV7-8 and TRBJ2-7; 9 positions agree with TRBD1. J lost 7 bases, V lost 2 bases, and 12 bases had no gene match. The CDR3 spans 16 residues. Germline CDR1 is SGHVS and CDR2 is FQNEAQ. CDR3 protein: CASSLRGTGINNEQYF. CDR3 nucleotide sequence: TGTGCCAGCAGCTTAAGGGGGACAGGGATCAACAATGAGCAGTACTTC. The full variable domain, with the rest looked up from reference TRBV7-8 and TRBJ2-7, is GAGVSQSPRYKVAKRGQDVALRCDPISGHVSLFWYQQALGQGPEFLTYFQNEAQLDKSGLPSDRFFAERPEGSVSTLKIQRTQQEDSAVYLCASSLRGTGINNEQYFGPGTRLTVT.

This rearrangement joins TRBV7-2 to TRBJ2-1; 7 positions match TRBD2. This CDR3 has 13 residues. Germline CDR1 is SGHTA and CDR2 is FQGNSA. Germline trimming cut 5 bases from V and 9 bases from J; bases unmatched to any gene: 7. The CDR3 reads CASSLGLVGEQFF. CDR3 DNA sequence: TGTGCCAGCAGCCTAGGACTAGTCGGTGAGCAGTTCTTC.

The chain carries TRBV7-3 and TRBJ2-7; weak D call: TRBD2 (7 bases). The J call could be wrong; TRBJ2-1 is a better fit for the DNA end. This CDR3 region has 16 residues. CDR1 is SGHTA, CDR2 FQGTGA, per germline. The CDR3 spells CASSYARGAGRNEQFF. CDR3 bases: TGTGCCAGCAGCTACGCCCGGGGGGCGGGTAGGAATGAGCAGTTCTTC.

A single count supports this clonotype. Likely a read error: the CDR3 ends without its conserved phenylalanine or tryptophan. Because the CDR3's place on the DNA is in doubt, the DNA is left out and the CDR3 is given as listed by TCRdb. The chain recombines TRBV12-3 or TRBV12-4 with TRBJ2-3; the tabulated D call, TRBD2, remains unverified against the DNA. The CDR3 has 16 residues if both end residues are counted. Here the CDR3 reads CASSSLESSYEQYFGN.

The chain links TRBV28 to TRBJ1-4, with 7 bases aligning to TRBD1. The CDR3 is 13 amino acids. Germline V gene lookup returns CDR1 MDHEN and CDR2 SYDVKM. V shed 7 bases and J 8 bases; nucleotides not matched to a gene: 7. This CDR3 is CASNAQGQEKLFF. The CDR3 DNA reads as TGTGCCAGCAATGCCCAGGGACAGGAAAAACTGTTTTTT.

The rearrangement uses TRBV6-6 and TRBJ2-1, with no clear D. This CDR3 has 11 amino acids. The V end was cut by 7 bases, the J end by 4 bases, with 5 bases between. Germline assignment: CDR1 MNHNY and CDR2 SVGAGI (reference sequence). CDR3 nucleotides: TGTGCCAGCACCGAGTACAATGAGCAGTTCTTC. Amino acid sequence: CASTEYNEQFF.

The gene calls are TRBV7-2 and TRBJ2-3; D is uncertain. CDR1 and CDR2 from the germline V gene are SGHTA and FQGNSA. The CDR3 sequence is 15 residues long. Trimming took off 1 base at V and 2 bases at J, with 10 bases between the two ends. The DNA for the CDR3 is TGTGCCAGCAGCTTAGTGGTAGGCCCCACAGATACGCAGTATTTT. Translated: CASSLVVGPTDTQYF.

The chain carries TRBV7-3 and TRBJ2-7, with 8 bases matching TRBD2. CDR3 length: 14 amino acids. The V segment lost 2 bases and the J segment 1 base; nucleotides outside the gene matches: 1. CDR1 SGHTA and CDR2 FQGTGA come from the germline V gene. As DNA, the CDR3 is TGTGCCAGCAGCTTAGCGGGGGGATCCTACGAGCAGTACTTC. It translates to CASSLAGGSYEQYF.

The gene calls are TRBV7-9 and TRBJ2-7; no clear D gene. This CDR3 contains 14 residues. CDR1 and CDR2 (germline): SEHNR, FQNEAQ (reference sequence). Trimming stripped 5 bases from V and 2 bases from J, with 13 bases between. CDR3 coding DNA: TGTGCCAGCAGCCTAGGCCTAGGTCCCTACGAGCAGTACTTC. This codes for CASSLGLGPYEQYF.

This clonotype was seen at least ten times. The chain combines TRBV5-4 with TRBJ2-3, with 7 bases aligning to TRBD2. V gave up 0 bases and J gave up 2 bases; unmatched junction bases: 3. CDR1 and CDR2 from the germline V gene are SGHNT and YYREEE (reference sequence). This CDR3 comprises 15 residues. CDR3 bases: TGTGCCAGCAGCTTGGGGGCGGGAGCCACAGATACGCAGTATTTT. Translated, it gives CASSLGAGATDTQYF.

The chain employs TRBV11-2 and TRBJ2-4, with 11 bases matching TRBD2. The J call may be wrong; the DNA end is better matched by TRBJ2-5. This CDR3 has 16 amino acids. The V gene's germline CDR1 is SGHAT and CDR2 FQNNGV. This CDR3 reads CASSLSGGVPQETQYF. In DNA form, the CDR3 reads TGTGCCAGCAGCCTTAGCGGGGGGGTACCACAAGAGACCCAGTACTTC.

The rearrangement links TRBV7-4 to TRBJ2-3, with TRBD2 matching over 10 bases. V shed 1 base, J shed 6 bases, and the junction held 4 bases outside the gene matches. The germline V gene encodes CDR1 SGHVT and CDR2 SQSDAQ. The CDR3 is 15 amino acids. The CDR3 loop reads CASSLVLAGADTQYF. CDR3 nucleotides: TGTGCCAGCAGCTTAGTGCTAGCGGGAGCCGATACGCAGTATTTT.

The genes are TRBV12-3 or TRBV12-4 and TRBJ2-7; D is unclear. The J call is doubtful: the DNA matches TRBJ1-1 better. This CDR3 contains 13 residues. CDR3: CASSLREAIEAFF. In DNA, the CDR3 is TGTGCCAGCAGTTTACGTGAGGCCATCGAAGCTTTCTTT.

This sequence joins TRBV20-1 and TRBJ1-1; 7 bases match TRBD1. CDR1 is DFQATT, CDR2 SNEGSKA, per germline (reference sequence). The CDR3 has 13 amino acids. Trimming cost V 1 base and J 7 bases; bases outside gene matches: 6. The CDR3 sequence is CSARVLQGSEAFF. CDR3 in DNA: TGCAGTGCTAGAGTGTTACAGGGGAGTGAAGCTTTCTTT.

The chain employs TRBV7-8 and TRBJ2-7, with TRBD2 matching over 10 bases. The CDR3 has 16 residues. Germline V CDR1 and CDR2: SGHVS, FQNEAQ. The V gene end was trimmed by 1 base and the J gene end by 0 bases; junction bases not matched to a gene: 3. The CDR3 reads CASSLGSSGSSYEQYF. The CDR3 coding sequence is TGTGCCAGCAGCTTAGGTTCTAGCGGGAGCTCCTACGAGCAGTACTTC.